This is a list of T cell receptor beta chains from one sample in a study of T-cell memory formation after mild COVID-19. TCRdb reprocessed the 5' RACE reads via MiXCR and lists one record per CDR3 protein. Of a few hundred thousand distinct CDR3 sequences listed, roughly a sixth are singletons. Input material: PBMCs or a T cell subset sorted from them (not recorded which). Source of these receptors: a man between 18 and 29 years old who had mild COVID-19 (a few samples of this study predate the infection). Cell type and time point are not known. Both conserved end residues are part of each CDR3. A D gene is named only where the DNA matches it firmly. For some rows the clone size is stated as once, few or many, or as a class when expanded; others skip it.

V: TRBV7-2; size: few; J: TRBJ2-1; D: -; CDR3: CASSLGHQRGEQFF; DNA: TGTGCCAGCAGCTTAGGGCATCAGAGAGGTGAGCAGTTCTTC
V: TRBV7-3; size: -; J: TRBJ1-1; D: -; CDR3: CASSSLGRGSEAFF; DNA: TGTGCCAGCAGCTCCCTGGGCCGGGGCAGTGAAGCTTTCTTT
V: TRBV7-8; size: few; J: TRBJ2-5; D: -; CDR3: CASSYLVGAETQYF; DNA: TGTGCCAGCAGCTACCTGGTAGGAGCGGAGACCCAGTACTTC
V: TRBV12-3/TRBV12-4; size: few; J: TRBJ1-3; D: -; CDR3: CASSLVNSGNTIYF; DNA: TGTGCCAGCAGTTTGGTGAACTCTGGAAACACCATATATTTT
V: TRBV7-6; size: -; J: TRBJ2-1; D: -; CDR3: CASSLGGHRSYNEQFF; DNA: TGTGCCAGCAGCTTAGGCGGACACCGCTCCTACAATGAGCAGTTCTTC
V: TRBV4-1; size: few; J: TRBJ1-1; D: -; CDR3: CASSQGNQVNTEAFF; DNA: TGCGCCAGCAGCCAAGGGAACCAAGTGAACACTGAAGCTTTCTTT
V: TRBV30; size: -; J: TRBJ1-1; D: -; CDR3: CAWRWNTEAFF; DNA: TGTGCCTGGAGATGGAACACTGAAGCTTTCTTT
V: TRBV3-1; size: -; J: TRBJ2-1; D: TRBD2; CDR3: CASSHAGGSDEQFF; DNA: TGTGCCAGCAGCCACGCGGGGGGGTCAGATGAGCAGTTCTTC
V: TRBV20-1; size: few; J: TRBJ2-1; D: TRBD2; CDR3: CSARDLRELAGYNEQFF; DNA: TGCAGTGCTAGAGATCTCAGGGAACTAGCGGGCTACAATGAGCAGTTCTTC
V: TRBV5-6; size: -; J: TRBJ2-5; D: TRBD2; CDR3: CASSWGLAGQETQYF; DNA: TGTGCCAGCAGCTGGGGACTAGCGGGGCAAGAGACCCAGTACTTC
V: TRBV20-1; size: few; J: TRBJ2-5; D: TRBD1; CDR3: CSAQDRGPQETQYF; DNA: TGCAGTGCTCAGGACAGGGGGCCTCAAGAGACCCAGTACTTC
V: TRBV20-1; size: few; J: TRBJ2-1; D: -; CDR3: CSAIQSNYNEQFF; DNA: TGCAGTGCTATTCAGTCAAACTACAATGAGCAGTTCTTC
V: TRBV19; size: -; J: TRBJ1-1; D: -; CDR3: CASLALNTEAFF; DNA: TGTGCCAGTCTCGCTCTGAACACTGAAGCTTTCTTT
V: TRBV20-1; size: -; J: TRBJ1-4; D: TRBD1; CDR3: CSAGMGTVNEKLFF; DNA: TGCAGTGCCGGAATGGGGACAGTTAATGAAAAACTGTTTTTT
V: TRBV7-2; size: -; J: TRBJ2-1; D: TRBD2; CDR3: CASSPRPGLEGFF; DNA: TGTGCCAGCAGCCCCCGGCCGGGACTAGAAGGGTTCTTC
V: TRBV3-1; size: few; J: TRBJ2-7; D: -; CDR3: CASSQQTYEQYF; DNA: TGTGCCAGCAGCCAACAAACCTACGAGCAGTACTTC